The entry below describes one T cell receptor beta chain. As yet, its antigen is unknown. The assay was run at deep level. 300 ng DNA, some 30,000 T cell genomes, went into unsorted PBMC replicate PCRs. TCRdb's copy holds only in-frame clones and misses some; the assay was immunoSEQ multiplex PCR. The sample yields hundreds of thousands of clones, roughly 79% seen once. This record belongs to a study of shared clonotypes between healthy human individuals. About the study: Ranging from 18 to 49 in age, donors were a couple of women and a few men. Study conclusions and caveats: Clonotype sharing among the donors was expected to vary with sequencing depth.

Germline assignment: CDR1 LGHNA and CDR2 YNFKEQ. The CDR3 has 15 amino acids. Between the trimmed V and J ends, which lost 0 bases and 0 bases, there was a span of 9 bases. Sequenced: PBMCs. The chain uses TRBV4-2 and TRBJ2-7, with D uncertain. This receptor was obtained from a woman aged 40 to 50 in good health. Some clones in this sample may be carry-over from other donors' samples. CDR3 in amino acids: CASSQEPGYSYEQYF. Here the CDR3 DNA reads TGTGCCAGCAGCCAAGAACCCGGGTACTCCTACGAGCAGTACTTC.